One and the same sample provided the 5 T cell receptor beta chains below, sequenced in a study of T cells in Graves' hyperthyroidism and ophthalmopathy. RNA transcripts gave rise to amplified TCR beta CDR3 regions. Using the HTBI primer set, a first-round RT-PCR was run on the TCR CDR3. TCRdb reprocessed the multiplex PCR reads via MiXCR and lists one record per CDR3 protein. The profile covers about 840,000 distinct CDR3 sequences, with more than 30% appearing a single time and 7% to 10% taken by the ten largest. The source material was blood. The receptor set was obtained from a man between 18 and 29 years old with Graves' hyperthyroidism.

This clonotype appeared a few times. J is TRBJ2-2 and V is TRBV2; D not certain. V was trimmed by 5 bases and J by 7 bases, leaving 11 bases between them. CDR3 length: 13 amino acids. From germline, CDR1 is SNHLY and CDR2 FYNNEI. CDR3 sequence (DNA): TGTGCCAGCAGTAAACGTGAGGACGGGGAGCTGTTTTTT. It yields the protein CASSKREDGELFF.

The genes are TRBV6-1 and TRBJ2-7, with 9 bases fitting TRBD2. V was pared by 5 bases and J by 3 bases, with 8 bases of the junction left unmatched. Germline CDR1 is MNHNS and CDR2 is SASEGT. The CDR3 runs 15 residues. The CDR3 loop is CASSHQRGVFYEQYF. The CDR3 DNA reads TGTGCCAGCAGTCATCAGCGGGGGGTTTTCTACGAGCAGTACTTC.

This rearrangement joins TRBV4-3 to TRBJ1-1; D is uncertain. CDR1 LGHNA and CDR2 YSLEER come from the germline V gene. This CDR3 is 17 amino acids long. The V end was cut by 3 bases, the J end by 1 base, with 18 bases between. The CDR3, as DNA: TGCGCCAGCAGCCAGGTAACATACGTTAGCCCGAACACTGAAGCTTTCTTT. As protein: CASSQVTYVSPNTEAFF.

Points on this clonotype: A much larger clone lies a single base off, so this may be a read error. V gene TRBV2 combines with J gene TRBJ1-6; 7 nucleotides agree with TRBD1. The CDR3 is 14 amino acids. The germline CDR1 and CDR2 sequences are SNHLY and FYNNEI. After removal of 6 bases from V and 2 bases from J, the junction contained 1 base not matched to a gene. CDR3 DNA: TGTGCCAGCAGCAGGGGGACCTATAATTCACCCCTCCACTTT. As protein: CASSRGTYNSPLHF.

This clonotype was recorded at least ten times. Here the CDR3 reads CASSGRAYEQYF. CDR3 in DNA: TGTGCCAGTAGCGGGAGGGCCTACGAGCAGTACTTC. J is TRBJ2-7 and V is TRBV12-3 or TRBV12-4, with 11 positions matching TRBD2. CDR3 length equals 12 residues. Germline trimming cut 9 bases from V and 2 bases from J; bases unmatched to any gene: 0.